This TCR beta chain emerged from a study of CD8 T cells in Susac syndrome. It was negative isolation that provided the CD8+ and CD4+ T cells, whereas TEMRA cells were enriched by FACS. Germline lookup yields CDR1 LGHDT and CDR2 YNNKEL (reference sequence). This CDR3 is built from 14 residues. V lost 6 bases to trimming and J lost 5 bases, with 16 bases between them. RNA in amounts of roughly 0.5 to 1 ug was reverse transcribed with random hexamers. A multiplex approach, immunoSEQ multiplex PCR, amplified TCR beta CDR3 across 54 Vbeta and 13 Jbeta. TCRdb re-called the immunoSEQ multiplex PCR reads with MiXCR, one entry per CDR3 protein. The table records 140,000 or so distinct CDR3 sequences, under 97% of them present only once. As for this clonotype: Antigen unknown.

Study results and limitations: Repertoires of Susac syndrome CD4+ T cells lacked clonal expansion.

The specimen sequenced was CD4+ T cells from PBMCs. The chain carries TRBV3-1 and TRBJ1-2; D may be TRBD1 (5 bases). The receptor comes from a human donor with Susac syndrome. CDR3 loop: CASSRVDSAYGYTF. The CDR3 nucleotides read TGTGCCAGCAGTCGGGTCGACAGTGCGTATGGCTACACCTTC.